This record covers a single TCR beta chain. Its antigen is undetermined. TCRdb reprocessed the 5' RACE reads with MiXCR, giving one entry per CDR3 protein. The sample includes about 800,000 distinct CDR3 sequences, roughly 12% of them seen just once. The CDR3 has 14 residues. Germline assignment: CDR1 ENHRY and CDR2 SYGVKD. V shed 8 bases and J shed 0 bases, with 14 bases lying between them. This specimen belongs to a study of CD8 T cells in ankylosing spondylitis. Notes on the study in general: Ankylosing spondylitis blood appeared to carry a characteristic TCR beta motif of under ten highly homologous variants.

The gene calls are TRBV10-3 and TRBJ2-7; tentative D call: TRBD1 (5 bases). The specimen sequenced was blood, either unsorted or a sorted T cell fraction (not recorded which). The sequence was obtained from a male donor with ankylosing spondylitis. In DNA, the CDR3 is TGTGCCATCGGGGCCATGTCTAGCTCCTACGAGCAGTACTTC. Its translation is CAIGAMSSSYEQYF.